This passage covers 30 T cell receptor beta chains from one sample sequenced in a study of blood T cell repertoires in COVID-19. The data were produced by immunoSEQ multiplex PCR, yet TCRdb's version contains in-frame clones alone and is incomplete. Of about 260,000 clones in the sample, around 83% were seen once. The sample taken for sequencing was peripheral blood. The receptors shown here come from a middle-aged woman who had recovered from COVID-19.

The rearrangement links TRBV2 to TRBJ2-3; D remains ambiguous. The germline V and J ends were trimmed by 3 bases and 2 bases, with 12 bases remaining between them. This CDR3 is 15 amino acids long. From germline, CDR1 is SNHLY and CDR2 FYNNEI. CDR3 region: CASSESYTLTDTQYF. CDR3 DNA: TGTGCCAGCAGTGAGAGTTATACCCTCACAGATACGCAGTATTTT. Full variable domain (remainder filled in from reference TRBV2 and TRBJ2-3): EPEVTQTPSHQVTQMGQEVILRCVPISNHLYFYWYRQILGQKVEFLVSFYNNEISEKSEIFDDQFSVERPDGSNFTLKIRSTKLEDSAMYFCASSESYTLTDTQYFGPGTRLTVL.

This chain links TRBV4-2 with TRBJ2-1, with a possible D match to TRBD1 (6 bases). Germline V gene sequence: CDR1 LGHNA, CDR2 YNFKEQ. The length of the CDR3 is 16 residues. V lost 1 base, J lost 0 bases, and 10 bases lay in between. This chain's CDR3 is CASSQGQAPSYNEQFF. The CDR3 DNA sequence: TGTGCCAGCAGCCAAGGACAGGCACCCTCCTACAATGAGCAGTTCTTC.

This clone was counted between two and nine times. J is TRBJ2-7 and V is TRBV7-3; 8 bases are shared with TRBD1. The trim removed 0 bases at V and 5 bases at J, leaving 6 bases unmatched. Germline V gives CDR1 SGHTA, CDR2 FQGTGA. This CDR3 region has 15 residues. CDR3: CASSLTRTGSHEQYF. CDR3 sequence (DNA): TGTGCCAGCAGCTTAACCCGGACAGGGTCCCACGAGCAGTACTTC.

This chain uses TRBV6-6 with TRBJ1-4, with D tentatively TRBD1 (6 bases). The length of the CDR3 is 14 residues. CDR1 and CDR2 (germline): MNHNY, SVGAGI (reference sequence). V gave up 6 bases and J gave up 1 base, with 9 bases separating them. CDR3 sequence reads: CASRFRGTNEKLFF. Here the CDR3 DNA reads TGTGCCAGCAGATTCAGGGGAACTAATGAAAAACTGTTTTTT.

The chain links TRBV6-4 to TRBJ1-5; 7 positions match TRBD1. The V and J ends lost 7 bases and 3 bases, in that order; junction bases with no gene match: 12. Per the germline V gene, CDR1 is MRHNA and CDR2 is SNTAGT. This CDR3 contains 16 residues. The CDR3 is CASTEGGGTVNQPQHF. Here the CDR3 DNA reads TGTGCCAGCACTGAGGGGGGCGGGACAGTCAATCAGCCCCAGCATTTT.

The chain employs TRBV11-2 and TRBJ1-2; unclear D gene. From germline, CDR1 is SGHAT and CDR2 FQNNGV. The CDR3 loop spans 14 amino acids. V dropped 0 bases and J dropped 8 bases, with 13 bases sitting between them. The CDR3 nucleotides are TGTGCCAGCAGCTTAGATGGCATCGCCGAAGGCTACACCTTC. Amino acids: CASSLDGIAEGYTF.

Remarks on this clone: The same CDR3 can be traced to other DNA sequences in this sample. The CDR3 DNA reads as TGTGCCAGCAGCTTGCGCGGGGGGACCTACGAGCAGTACTTC. Encoded protein: CASSLRGGTYEQYF. This chain uses TRBV5-4 with TRBJ2-7, with 8 bases matching TRBD2. Trimming at V came to 1 base and at J to 2 bases, leaving 2 bases not matched to a gene. In germline, CDR1 is SGHNT, CDR2 YYREEE (reference sequence). The CDR3 has 14 amino acids.

The V gene is TRBV5-8, the J gene TRBJ2-7; TRBD1 matches 9 bases. The CDR3 spans 15 residues. V lost 7 bases and J lost 1; bases outside the gene matches: 9. Germline V gives CDR1 SGHTS, CDR2 YDEGEE. The CDR3 loop is CASQDPGQGSYEQYF. CDR3 coding DNA: TGTGCCAGCCAAGACCCGGGACAGGGTTCCTACGAGCAGTACTTC.

The chain carries TRBV28 and TRBJ2-7, with 9 nucleotides matching TRBD1. The V gene's germline CDR1 is MDHEN and CDR2 SYDVKM. The CDR3 has 15 residues. With 4 bases clipped from V and 3 bases from J, the junction kept 7 bases outside the gene matches. CDR3 in amino acids: CASSSQTGGIYEQYF. The CDR3 nucleotides are TGTGCCAGCAGTTCCCAGACAGGGGGGATCTACGAGCAGTACTTC.

This rearrangement joins TRBV6-1 to TRBJ1-5; a possible D gene is TRBD1 (6 bases). Germline loops: CDR1 MNHNS, CDR2 SASEGT. V shed 4 bases and J shed 1 base, with 14 bases lying between them. The CDR3 is made up of 16 amino acids. As DNA, the CDR3 is TGTGCCAGCAGTGGGCAAAGACAGGCGAGCAATCAGCCCCAGCATTTT. Its translation is CASSGQRQASNQPQHF.

The chain carries TRBV7-6 and TRBJ2-6, with TRBD1 identical over 7 bases. V dropped 2 bases and J dropped 2; count of bases not matched to a gene: 3. CDR3 length: 16 residues. CDR1 is SGHVS and CDR2 is FNYEAQ in the germline V gene. CDR3 sequence reads: CASSLLGQAGANVLTF. The CDR3 DNA reads as TGTGCCAGCAGCTTACTAGGACAGGCTGGGGCCAACGTCCTGACTTTC.

This chain joins TRBV5-1 and TRBJ2-2; 7 nucleotides agree with TRBD1. This CDR3 has 15 residues. Trimming took 4 bases from V and 2 from J; bases not matched to a gene: 5. CDR1 and CDR2 (germline): SGHRS, YFSETQ. CDR3 amino acids: CASSRGGTNTGELFF. In DNA form, the CDR3 reads TGCGCCAGCAGCCGAGGGGGCACTAACACCGGGGAGCTGTTTTTT.

The chain couples TRBV18 to TRBJ1-3; the D is unclear. The V end lost 2 bases, the J end lost 4 bases, and 15 bases lay between the germline ends. The CDR3 runs 16 residues. CDR1 is KGHSH, CDR2 LQKENI, per germline. CDR3 residues: CASSPWTKATGNTIYF. The CDR3 DNA follows: TGTGCCAGCTCACCATGGACTAAGGCTACGGGAAACACCATATATTTT.

The chain combines TRBV5-1 with TRBJ1-1; D perhaps matches TRBD1 (5 bases). V lost 2 bases and J lost 1, with 9 bases in between. Germline V gene lookup returns CDR1 SGHRS and CDR2 YFSETQ. This CDR3 is built from 14 residues. CDR3 residues: CASSFQGGNTEAFF. The CDR3 nucleotides are TGCGCCAGCAGCTTTCAGGGTGGGAACACTGAAGCTTTCTTT. Full variable domain (rest looked up from reference TRBV5-1 and TRBJ1-1): KAGVTQTPRYLIKTRGQQVTLSCSPISGHRSVSWYQQTPGQGLQFLFEYFSETQRNKGNFPGRFSGRQFSNSRSEMNVSTLELGDSALYLCASSFQGGNTEAFFGQGTRLTVV.

The V gene is TRBV24-1, the J gene TRBJ1-1; 8 bases match TRBD1. J lost 5 bases, V lost 10 bases, and 8 bases had no gene match. Germline V CDR1 and CDR2: KGHDR, SFDVKD. This CDR3 is 13 amino acids long. CDR3 bases: TGTGCCACGACGGGACAGGATCGGACTGAAGCTTTCTTT. Protein: CATTGQDRTEAFF.

The V and J genes are TRBV7-8 and TRBJ2-2; D is perhaps TRBD2 (6 bases). In germline, CDR1 is SGHVS, CDR2 FQNEAQ. V lost 5 bases and J 1 base, leaving 20 bases between the germline ends. The CDR3 totals 18 residues. CDR3 coding DNA: TGTGCCAGCAGCCCGAGGACTGGAGCCGGGGGGAACACCGGGGAGCTGTTTTTT. Residues: CASSPRTGAGGNTGELFF.

The chain is built from TRBV18 and TRBJ2-3; possible D gene TRBD1, 6 bases. Germline V gene lookup returns CDR1 KGHSH and CDR2 LQKENI. The CDR3 loop spans 12 amino acids. Trimming left V 8 bases short and J 5 bases short, with 11 bases between. CDR3 DNA sequence: TGTGCCAGCGCTAAACAGGGAGATACGCAGTATTTT. Its translation: CASAKQGDTQYF.

The chain has TRBV6-6 and TRBJ2-7, with TRBD1 as a possible D gene (6 bases). The CDR3 extends over 15 amino acids. Germline assignment: CDR1 MNHNY and CDR2 SVGAGI (reference sequence). With 2 bases removed from V and 3 bases from J, the gap between germline ends came to 14 bases. The CDR3 bases are TGTGCCAGCAGTTACGAATCACAGGGAATCTACGAGCAGTACTTC. This gives the protein CASSYESQGIYEQYF.

The V call is TRBV7-9, the J call TRBJ2-3; TRBD1 matches 7 bases. J was trimmed by 7 bases and V by 4 bases; bases with no gene match: 2. CDR3 length: 12 amino acids. Germline V gives CDR1 SEHNR, CDR2 FQNEAQ (reference sequence). CDR3 in DNA: TGTGCCAGCAGCTCGACAGGGAATACGCAGTATTTT. Translated: CASSSTGNTQYF.

To note about this clone: At one of its ends the junction is not consistent with the germline gene, which may arise from a read error. The V and J genes are TRBV7-9 and TRBJ2-7, with 9 bases fitting TRBD1. The germline CDR1 and CDR2 sequences are SEHNR and FQNEAQ (reference sequence). CDR3 size: 12 residues. Here the CDR3 reads CASSLFAGTGWF. The DNA for the CDR3 is TGTGCCAGCAGCTTATTCGCAGGGACAGGGTGGTTC.

This rearrangement joins TRBV3-1 (or the pseudogene TRBV3-2) to TRBJ1-1, with D uncertain. With 1 base removed from V and 3 bases from J, the gap between germline ends came to 9 bases. Germline CDR1 LGHDT, CDR2 YNNKEL (reference sequence). The CDR3 sequence is 14 residues long. The CDR3 region is CASSQVDKHTEAFF. The CDR3 coding sequence is TGTGCCAGCAGCCAAGTTGACAAACACACTGAAGCTTTCTTT.

This clone was seen a few times. The chain recombines TRBV3-1 (or the pseudogene TRBV3-2) with TRBJ1-3; possibly TRBD1 for D (5 bases). The V gene lost 1 base and the J gene lost 5 bases, with 12 bases spanning the gap. CDR1 and CDR2 from the germline V gene are LGHDT and YNNKEL (reference sequence). The CDR3 runs 15 residues. The CDR3 loop is CASSQGTKDRNTIYF. DNA for the CDR3: TGTGCCAGCAGCCAAGGGACAAAAGATAGAAACACCATATATTTT.

This chain connects TRBV6-5 to TRBJ2-7; the D gene is possibly TRBD1 (6 bases). This CDR3 comprises 14 residues. The V gene lost 5 bases and the J gene lost 2 bases, with 13 bases spanning the gap. CDR1 is MNHEY, CDR2 SVGAGI, per germline. CDR3 in amino acids: CASSRQEGPYEQYF. The DNA for the CDR3 is TGTGCCAGCAGTCGACAGGAAGGGCCCTACGAGCAGTACTTC.

The chain has TRBV28 and TRBJ1-4; 10 bases are a match to TRBD1. The length of the CDR3 is 14 residues. CDR1 is MDHEN, CDR2 SYDVKM, per germline. J lost 7 bases, V lost 8 bases, and 7 bases had no gene match. CDR3 loop: CASHEGTGAEKLFF. In nucleotides, the CDR3 is TGTGCCAGCCATGAAGGGACAGGGGCTGAAAAACTGTTTTTT.

The rearrangement links TRBV18 to TRBJ1-5; D is possibly TRBD1 (5 bases). Germline V gene data show CDR1 as KGHSH and CDR2 as LQKENI. The V end was cut by 5 bases, the J end by 2 bases, with 16 bases between. There are 16 residues in the CDR3. As DNA, the CDR3 is TGTGCCAGCTCATCATCGACAGCGATGGGCAATCAGCCCCAGCATTTT. Protein: CASSSSTAMGNQPQHF.

The CDR3 bases are TGTGCCAGCAGCGCGGGGGGGACAGCGGTAAACACCATATATTTT. Translated: CASSAGGTAVNTIYF. This chain connects TRBV28 to TRBJ1-3; 7 bases fit TRBD1. This CDR3 has 15 residues. The germline V gene has CDR1 MDHEN and CDR2 SYDVKM. The junction had 11 bases not matched to a gene; V was cut back by 6 bases and J by 6 bases. Supplemented by reference TRBV28 and TRBJ1-3, the full variable domain reads DVKVTQSSRYLVKRTGEKVFLECVQDMDHENMFWYRQDPGLGLRLIYFSYDVKMKEKGDIPEGYSVSREKKERFSLILESASTNQTSMYLCASSAGGTAVNTIYFGEGSWLTVV.

The table lists this clone with many counts. CDR3 sequence: CANLVGRGARLGGELFF. DNA for the CDR3: TGTGCCAATCTAGTGGGGCGGGGGGCCCGCTTGGGCGGGGAGCTGTTTTTT. This chain connects TRBV7-8 to TRBJ2-2, with 8 bases matching TRBD2. This CDR3 region has 17 residues. The V gene's germline CDR1 is SGHVS and CDR2 FQNEAQ. The junction had 20 bases not matched to a gene; V was cut back by 10 bases and J by 7 bases. The whole variable domain, remainder taken from reference TRBV7-8 and TRBJ2-2, is GAGVSQSPRYKVAKRGQDVALRCDPISGHVSLFWYQQALGQGPEFLTYFQNEAQLDKSGLPSDRFFAERPEGSVSTLKIQRTQQEDSAVYLCANLVGRGARLGGELFFGEGSRLTVL.

The chain recombines TRBV2 with TRBJ2-6, with TRBD1 identical over 9 bases. CDR3 size: 16 residues. Germline CDR1 and CDR2: SNHLY and FYNNEI. V shed 9 bases, J shed 3 bases, and the junction held 9 bases outside the gene matches. CDR3 in amino acids: CASVTGTGNGANVLTF. The CDR3 DNA is TGTGCCAGTGTAACCGGGACAGGGAATGGGGCCAACGTCCTGACTTTC. Filled out from reference TRBV2 and TRBJ2-6, the complete variable domain reads EPEVTQTPSHQVTQMGQEVILRCVPISNHLYFYWYRQILGQKVEFLVSFYNNEISEKSEIFDDQFSVERPDGSNFTLKIRSTKLEDSAMYFCASVTGTGNGANVLTFGAGSRLTVL.

For the CDR3, the DNA is TGTGCCAGCAGTTTACTACAGGGCTATGGCTACACCTTC. The encoded protein is CASSLLQGYGYTF. The rearrangement links TRBV12-3 or TRBV12-4 to TRBJ1-2; maybe TRBD1 (6 bases). The CDR3 contains 13 residues. Trimming cost V 2 bases and J 4 bases, with 8 bases left between them.

This clone has a single count. This chain joins TRBV19 and TRBJ1-1, with TRBD1 identical over 8 bases. The V gene end was trimmed by 4 bases and the J gene end by 1 base; junction bases not matched to a gene: 8. Per the germline V gene, CDR1 is LNHDA and CDR2 is SQIVND (reference sequence). The CDR3 runs 16 residues. The CDR3 DNA is TGTGCCAGTAGTAATGAACAGGGGGTACCGAACACTGAAGCTTTCTTT. The encoded protein is CASSNEQGVPNTEAFF.